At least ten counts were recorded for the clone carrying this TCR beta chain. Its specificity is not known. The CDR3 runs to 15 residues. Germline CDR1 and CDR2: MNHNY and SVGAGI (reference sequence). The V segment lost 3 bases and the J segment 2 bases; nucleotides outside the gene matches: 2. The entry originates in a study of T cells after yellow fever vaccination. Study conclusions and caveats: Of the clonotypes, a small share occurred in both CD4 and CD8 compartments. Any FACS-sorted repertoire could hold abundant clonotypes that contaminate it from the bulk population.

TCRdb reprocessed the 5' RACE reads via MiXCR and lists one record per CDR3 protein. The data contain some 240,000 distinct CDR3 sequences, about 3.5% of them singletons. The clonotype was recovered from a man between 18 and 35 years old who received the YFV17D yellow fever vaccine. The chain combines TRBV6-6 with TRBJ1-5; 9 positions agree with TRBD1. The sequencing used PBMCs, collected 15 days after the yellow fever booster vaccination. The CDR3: CASSYTGGRNQPQHF. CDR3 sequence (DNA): TGTGCCAGCAGTTATACAGGGGGCCGCAATCAGCCCCAGCATTTT.